The T cell receptor beta chain described here comes from a study of Graves' ophthalmopathy and Graves' hyperthyroidism. Overall study findings and caveats: Sensitivity reached just under 90% and specificity roughly 82% for a 13-signature model separating ophthalmopathy from stable hyperthyroidism. Blood also contained most of the expanded thyroid clonotypes above 0.001 frequency.

For this clonotype: The antigen is undetermined.

Germline lookup yields CDR1 LNHNV and CDR2 YYDKDF (reference sequence). This CDR3 has 14 amino acids. V lost 0 bases and J lost 8, with 13 bases in between. RNA served as the template for amplifying TCR beta CDR3 regions. HTBI primers were employed in first-round RT-PCR, then a second-round multiplex PCR followed. TCRdb fed the multiplex PCR reads into MiXCR, producing one record per CDR3 protein. Of about 640,000 distinct CDR3 sequences in the sample, 35% to 50% were seen once. The J gene is TRBJ1-2, the V gene TRBV15; TRBD1 might be the D (6 bases). The sample was peripheral blood. This receptor was taken from an adult man with Graves' ophthalmopathy. CDR3 nucleotide sequence: TGTGCCACCAGCAGAGATATCGGACAGTCGGGCTACACCTTC. It encodes CATSRDIGQSGYTF.